A selection of T cell receptor beta chains follows, all from one sample in a study of blood T cell repertoires in COVID-19. The table came from immunoSEQ multiplex PCR; TCRdb's copy has only in-frame clones and leaves some out. The data show 300,000 to 350,000 clones, 80% to 95% seen once. Material for sequencing was peripheral blood. The receptor source for this set is a woman aged 25 to 39 with COVID-19, enrolled during active disease. CDR3s include the opening cysteine and the closing phenylalanine or tryptophan. The D gene is left open where the match is weak.

D: .; V: TRBV9; CDR3: CASSATGPPYEQYF
D: TRBD2; V: TRBV5-1; CDR3: CASSLAEGGETQYF
D: .; V: TRBV29-1; CDR3: CSVGGNSYEQYF
D: TRBD2; V: TRBV19; CDR3: CASSPWGRDEQFF
D: .; V: TRBV2; CDR3: CASSVGGGNQPQHF
D: .; V: TRBV3-1/TRBV3-2; CDR3: CASSQTAAVNTEAFF
D: .; V: TRBV9; CDR3: CASSPTGRRTEAFF
D: .; V: TRBV9; CDR3: CASSVVGGPYGYTF
D: .; V: TRBV6-5; CDR3: CASSFFGGHYGYTF
D: TRBD1; V: TRBV10-3; CDR3: CAISESLGRGFLNEQFF
D: .; V: TRBV9; CDR3: CASSSQPPNEKLFF
D: TRBD1; V: TRBV2; CDR3: CASRGQGGSSYEQYF
D: TRBD2; V: TRBV28; CDR3: CASNIAGGPGELFF
D: .; V: TRBV9; CDR3: CASSTGTSYQETQYF
D: TRBD2; V: TRBV2; CDR3: CASSALRENIQYF
D: .; V: TRBV20-1; CDR3: CSANTNYGYTF
D: TRBD1; V: TRBV19; CDR3: CASTNTGGLVNTEAFF
D: .; V: TRBV21-1; CDR3: CASREWETGGGNTIYF
D: TRBD2; V: TRBV29-1; CDR3: CSVGGTSGKTQYF
D: .; V: TRBV28; CDR3: CATSTGELFF
D: TRBD1; V: TRBV28; CDR3: CASSAQGDEQYF
D: TRBD1; V: TRBV7-2; CDR3: CASSRDRGYEQYF
D: TRBD1; V: TRBV28; CDR3: CASSSTGDYEQYF
D: .; V: TRBV7-9; CDR3: CASSFGAIAGEQYF
D: .; V: TRBV5-1; CDR3: CASSLEVRRYTEAFF
D: .; V: TRBV25-1; CDR3: CASSWRGNEQYF
D: .; V: TRBV10-2; CDR3: CASSFTPGQSNQPQHF
D: .; V: TRBV5-6; CDR3: CASSSLVQSSPTEAFF
D: TRBD2; V: TRBV6-5; CDR3: CASRRGETQYF
D: .; V: TRBV6-5; CDR3: CASTPQLLAYEQYF
D: TRBD1; V: TRBV27; CDR3: CASSLYKTGADTQYF
D: .; V: TRBV14; CDR3: CASSKRTATEAFF
D: .; V: TRBV3-1/TRBV3-2; CDR3: CASGETGTRGAYEQYF
D: .; V: TRBV7-2; CDR3: CASSRQANYGYTF
D: .; V: TRBV30; CDR3: CAQIRSSYNEQFF
D: .; V: TRBV4-2; CDR3: CASSLTSTGELFF
D: .; V: TRBV6-4; CDR3: CASSDSGGGNQPQHF
D: TRBD2; V: TRBV19; CDR3: CASSRLAGAYNEQFF
D: .; V: TRBV11-2; CDR3: CASSSGLFNEKLFF
D: .; V: TRBV5-1; CDR3: CASSSKNQETQYF
D: TRBD2; V: TRBV7-3; CDR3: CASSLLPSGLAPNEQFF
D: TRBD2; V: TRBV19; CDR3: CASSTAPLAGTDTQYF
D: TRBD1; V: TRBV12-3/TRBV12-4; CDR3: CASSWDRGNEQFF
D: .; V: TRBV28; CDR3: CATRGTRADEFYGYTF